The 25 T cell receptor beta chains below come from one sample, sequenced in a study of T-cell memory formation after mild COVID-19. TCRdb re-called the 5' RACE reads through MiXCR, storing one row per CDR3 protein. The data hold 350,000 to 500,000 distinct CDR3 sequences, with roughly 20% observed a single time. Sequencing input: PBMCs or a T cell subset sorted from them (not recorded which). The receptors shown here come from an adult woman who had mild COVID-19 (a few samples of this study predate the infection). Cell type and time point are not known.

J is TRBJ1-2 and V is TRBV3-1; D gene uncertain. From germline, CDR1 is LGHDT and CDR2 YNNKEL (reference sequence). V was cut by 4 bases and J by 3 bases, with 12 bases left in between. This CDR3 comprises 14 residues. The CDR3 protein is CASSPQTVDYGYTF. The CDR3 bases are TGTGCCAGCAGCCCGCAAACAGTGGACTATGGCTACACCTTC.

This clonotype was counted only a few times. The rearrangement links TRBV5-4 to TRBJ1-1, with 7 bases identical to TRBD1. Germline V CDR1 and CDR2: SGHNT, YYREEE (reference sequence). V lost 2 bases, J lost 6 bases, and 7 bases stayed unmatched. The CDR3 has 14 residues. Here the CDR3 reads CASSLGQARSEAFF. The CDR3 region has the DNA TGTGCCAGCAGCTTAGGACAGGCTCGGTCTGAAGCTTTCTTT. Full variable domain (outside the CDR3, taken from reference TRBV5-4 and TRBJ1-1): ETGVTQSPTHLIKTRGQQVTLRCSSQSGHNTVSWYQQALGQGPQFIFQYYREEENGRGNFPPRFSGLQFPNYSSELNVNALELDDSALYLCASSLGQARSEAFFGQGTRLTVV.

In this sample, this clonotype turned up a few times. V is TRBV4-1 and J is TRBJ2-2, with 8 bases identical to TRBD2. Germline V gene data show CDR1 as MGHRA and CDR2 as YSYEKL. J lost 3 bases, V lost 3 bases, and 12 bases had no gene match. The CDR3 is made up of 18 amino acids. CDR3 in DNA: TGCGCCAGCAGCCATACGGGTAGCGGGGACTTCCACACCGGGGAGCTGTTTTTT. This gives the protein CASSHTGSGDFHTGELFF.

The chain uses TRBV2 and TRBJ1-5; weak D call: TRBD1 (5 bases). Germline values: CDR1 SNHLY, CDR2 FYNNEI. The V end was cut by 6 bases, the J end by 8 bases, with 11 bases between. The CDR3 sequence is 12 residues long. In nucleotides, the CDR3 is TGTGCCAGCAGACAGGCTTTTGAGCCCCAGCATTTT. Its translation is CASRQAFEPQHF.

The J gene is TRBJ2-1, the V gene TRBV7-3; 10 bases are shared with TRBD2. Germline V CDR1 and CDR2: SGHTA, FQGTGA. The V and J ends lost 2 bases and 9 bases, in that order; junction bases with no gene match: 7. The CDR3 sequence is 15 residues long. This CDR3 is CASSLLAGAVGEQFF. For the CDR3, the DNA is TGTGCCAGCAGCTTACTAGCGGGAGCAGTAGGTGAGCAGTTCTTC.

The chain uses TRBV2 and TRBJ1-2, with D uncertain. The V gene's germline CDR1 is SNHLY and CDR2 FYNNEI. This CDR3 is built from 11 residues. V was pared by 8 bases and J by 3 bases, with 7 bases between. The CDR3 region is CASLLHYGYTF. The CDR3 DNA reads as TGTGCCAGCCTTCTCCACTATGGCTACACCTTC.

This clonotype was seen only a few times. This chain uses TRBV11-2 with TRBJ2-1, with 7 bases fitting TRBD2. V lost 5 bases, J lost 4 bases, and 5 bases stayed unmatched. Germline V lookup: CDR1 SGHAT, CDR2 FQNNGV. This CDR3 has 14 amino acids. DNA for the CDR3: TGTGCCAGCAGCCGGGCTAGCGGATACAATGAGCAGTTCTTC. Translating gives CASSRASGYNEQFF.

In its sample, this clonotype was seen many times. A read error may produce the germline difference seen at one junction end. The V and J genes are TRBV18 and TRBJ2-7; TRBD1 matches at 9 bases. The germline gives CDR1 KGHSH, CDR2 LQKENI. The CDR3 consists of 14 residues. CDR3: CASSPGTGSYEQYF. CDR3 in DNA: TGCGCCAGCAGCCCTGGGACAGGGTCCTACGAGCAGTACTTC. The whole variable domain, filled in from reference TRBV18 and TRBJ2-7, reads NAGVMQNPRHLVRRRGQEARLRCSPMKGHSHVYWYRQLPEEGLKFMVYLQKENIIDESGMPKERFSAEFPKEGPSILRIQQVVRGDSAAYFCASSPGTGSYEQYFGPGTRLTVT.

A note on this clonotype: Sequence at one end of the junction differs from germline and may be a read error. The genes are TRBV28 and TRBJ2-7; 8 bases align to TRBD1. This CDR3 region has 15 residues. CDR1 is MDHEN and CDR2 is SYDVKM in the germline V gene. The CDR3 region is CDSSGQGISAYEQYF. CDR3 DNA: TGTGACAGCAGTGGACAGGGTATATCAGCCTACGAGCAGTACTTC.

This clonotype was counted a few times. The CDR3 DNA follows: TGTGCCAGCAGTGGGGGGACAGGGGGGAGATCCTACGAGCAGTACTTC. It is translated as CASSGGTGGRSYEQYF. This chain connects TRBV25-1 to TRBJ2-7, with 11 bases identical to TRBD1. CDR1 and CDR2 (germline): MGHDK, SYGVNS. V shed 4 bases, J shed 1 base, and the junction held 6 bases outside the gene matches. The CDR3 consists of 16 residues.

The chain has TRBV24-1 and TRBJ2-1; TRBD2 is a possible D gene (5 bases). V lost 7 bases and J 3 bases, leaving 6 bases between the germline ends. The CDR3 totals 12 residues. CDR1 is KGHDR and CDR2 is SFDVKD in the germline V gene. CDR3 nucleotides: TGTGCCACCAGCGGGAACTACAATGAGCAGTTCTTC. Its translation is CATSGNYNEQFF.

This sequence joins TRBV6-1 and TRBJ1-1; no firm D call. Trimming pared 6 bases from V and 1 base from J, leaving 12 bases between. The CDR3 consists of 14 residues. CDR1 and CDR2 (germline): MNHNS, SASEGT. CDR3 bases: TGTGCCAGCAGCTACCAGGAAAGGAACACTGAAGCTTTCTTT. This sequence encodes CASSYQERNTEAFF.

The sample holds a few counts of this clonotype. The V gene is TRBV5-1, the J gene TRBJ2-1, with TRBD2 matching over 10 bases. The CDR3 contains 17 residues. Trimming cost V 1 base and J 1 base; bases outside gene matches: 5. Germline CDR1 and CDR2: SGHRS and YFSETQ. The chain's CDR3 is CASSLRSSGGSYNEQFF. Here the CDR3 DNA reads TGCGCCAGCAGCTTGAGGTCTAGCGGGGGTTCCTACAATGAGCAGTTCTTC.

This clonotype was counted at least ten times. V and J are TRBV6-4 and TRBJ2-3; D uncertain. V was pared by 2 bases and J by 2 bases, with 5 bases between. This CDR3 is built from 13 residues. CDR1 is MRHNA, CDR2 SNTAGT, per germline. The CDR3 protein is CASSDGYTDTQYF. In DNA, the CDR3 is TGTGCCAGCAGTGACGGGTACACAGATACGCAGTATTTT.

The CDR3: CASSIQGHGGGNEQYF. CDR3 sequence (DNA): TGCGCCAGCAGCATACAGGGACACGGCGGCGGGAACGAGCAGTACTTC. The chain is built from TRBV5-1 and TRBJ2-7, with D possibly called TRBD1 or TRBD2 (6 bases each). The CDR3 spans 16 residues. V was pared by 4 bases and J by 5 bases, with 22 bases between. CDR1 and CDR2 (germline): SGHRS, YFSETQ.

This clonotype was found a few times. The chain recombines TRBV19 with TRBJ2-1; TRBD2 might be the D (5 bases). The CDR3 runs to 13 residues. The germline V and J ends were trimmed by 3 bases and 6 bases, with 9 bases remaining between them. Germline CDR1 is LNHDA and CDR2 is SQIVND (reference sequence). CDR3 region: CASSMPGSNEQFF. In DNA, the CDR3 is TGTGCCAGTAGTATGCCGGGGAGCAATGAGCAGTTCTTC.

Only a few counts were recorded for this clonotype. The chain recombines TRBV3-1 with TRBJ2-7; 8 bases are a match to TRBD1. Germline trimming cut 4 bases from V and 3 bases from J; bases unmatched to any gene: 8. The CDR3 contains 15 residues. Germline assignment: CDR1 LGHDT and CDR2 YNNKEL (reference sequence). In DNA, the CDR3 is TGTGCCAGCAGCCCGCGTGCAGGGGGCCTCTACGAGCAGTACTTC. This codes for CASSPRAGGLYEQYF.

This clonotype was seen more than once but under ten times. The CDR3 loop reads CASSPGRAETQYF. CDR3 DNA: TGTGCCAGCTCACCGGGAAGGGCAGAGACCCAGTACTTC. V usage is TRBV18 and J usage is TRBJ2-5; D is unclear. Germline-derived CDR1 and CDR2 are KGHSH and LQKENI. The CDR3 runs 13 residues. V was shortened by 3 bases and J by 4 bases, with 9 bases between the two germline ends.

V gene TRBV7-2 combines with J gene TRBJ1-1, with D uncertain. CDR1 SGHTA and CDR2 FQGNSA come from the germline V gene. This CDR3 is built from 15 residues. V was cut by 7 bases and J by 1 base, with 16 bases left in between. CDR3 nucleotide sequence: TGTGCCAGCATCCCCGACCGGGGTGCGAACACTGAAGCTTTCTTT. It is translated as CASIPDRGANTEAFF.

This clonotype was seen only a few times. The gene calls are TRBV7-9 and TRBJ2-4; tentatively, D is TRBD1 (6 bases). The CDR3 consists of 16 residues. In germline, CDR1 is SEHNR, CDR2 FQNEAQ (reference sequence). V dropped 5 bases and J dropped 6 bases, with 20 bases sitting between them. CDR3 region: CASSPRQVSDGNIQYF. The CDR3 DNA sequence: TGTGCCAGCAGCCCTCGACAGGTCTCCGATGGAAACATTCAGTACTTC.

The rearrangement links TRBV19 to TRBJ1-2; D remains ambiguous. The V gene's germline CDR1 is LNHDA and CDR2 SQIVND (reference sequence). The V end was cut by 5 bases, the J end by 3 bases, with 13 bases between. The CDR3 extends over 14 amino acids. CDR3 region: CASSAQFRDYGYTF. The CDR3 nucleotides are TGTGCCAGTAGTGCCCAGTTTAGGGACTATGGCTACACCTTC.

The chain employs TRBV6-5 and TRBJ1-6, with TRBD1 matching 8 bases. The CDR3 covers 16 residues. After removal of 2 bases from V and 7 bases from J, the junction contained 7 bases not matched to a gene. Per the germline V gene, CDR1 is MNHEY and CDR2 is SVGAGI. This CDR3 is CASSYGPRTGNSPLHF. The CDR3 nucleotides are TGTGCCAGCAGTTACGGCCCCAGGACAGGGAATTCACCCCTCCACTTT.

This clonotype was counted only a few times. This chain connects TRBV18 to TRBJ2-1; TRBD1 aligns across 7 bases. After removal of 2 bases from V and 10 bases from J, the junction contained 11 bases not matched to a gene. CDR3 length equals 15 residues. Germline V gene lookup returns CDR1 KGHSH and CDR2 LQKENI. CDR3 amino acids: CASSPARDRPREQFF. The CDR3 DNA is TGTGCCAGCTCACCAGCTAGGGACAGACCTCGAGAGCAGTTCTTC.

This clonotype was seen a handful of times. The CDR3 DNA follows: TGTGCCAGCAGCTTGTCGGAGAACTCCTACGAGCAGTACTTC. This codes for CASSLSENSYEQYF. The chain recombines TRBV7-6 with TRBJ2-7; D is undetermined. Trimming took 3 bases from V and 0 from J, leaving 9 bases between them. The CDR3 extends over 14 amino acids. Germline V gene data show CDR1 as SGHVS and CDR2 as FNYEAQ.

This clonotype was picked up a small number of times. The chain joins TRBV5-1 to TRBJ2-1, with D perhaps matching TRBD2 (6 bases). V lost 3 bases, J lost 7 bases, and 26 bases lay in between. Germline CDR1 SGHRS, CDR2 YFSETQ. This CDR3 has 18 residues. In DNA form, the CDR3 reads TGCGCCAGCAGCTCAGTAGTTTCGGGGGTAGTCGGTGTTAATGAGCAGTTCTTC. Amino acids: CASSSVVSGVVGVNEQFF.